The 30 T cell receptor beta chains reported below all come from one sample, sequenced in a study of glioma-infiltrating T cells after dendritic cell vaccination. Time point described: after dendritic cell vaccination, including at tumor progression/relapse. Produced via immunoSEQ multiplex PCR; TCRdb's table is partial and in-frame only. The sample carries 70,000 to 100,000 clones, roughly four fifths recorded once. Sequences were derived from blood, sampled after dendritic cell vaccination. The receptors originated from a human donor with glioblastoma.

This chain uses TRBV5-4 with TRBJ2-1; D is possibly TRBD2 (5 bases). There are 12 residues in the CDR3. Per the germline V gene, CDR1 is SGHNT and CDR2 is YYREEE (reference sequence). Trimming removed 2 bases from V and 9 bases from J, with 9 bases in between. The CDR3 sequence: CASSLAAGEQFF. CDR3 sequence (DNA): TGTGCCAGCAGCTTAGCGGCCGGTGAGCAGTTCTTC.

This chain connects TRBV7-9 to TRBJ1-6; the D is unclear. The ends were cut back, 5 bases at V and 10 bases at J, with 15 bases in the middle. There are 14 residues in the CDR3. CDR1 and CDR2 (germline): SEHNR, FQNEAQ (reference sequence). The CDR3 DNA sequence: TGTGCCAGCAGCCCCGTGTCAGGTCCCTCACCCCTCCACTTT. This gives the protein CASSPVSGPSPLHF.

The V and J genes are TRBV4-1 and TRBJ2-4; unclear D gene. The CDR3 has 15 amino acids. The germline V gene encodes CDR1 MGHRA and CDR2 YSYEKL. V lost 2 bases to trimming and J lost 0 bases, with 8 bases between them. The DNA for the CDR3 is TGCGCCAGCAGCCAATATGAACTAGCCAAAAACATTCAGTACTTC. This codes for CASSQYELAKNIQYF.

V is TRBV6-5 and J is TRBJ2-7; 7 bases are a match to TRBD2. CDR3 size: 14 residues. The germline CDR1 and CDR2 sequences are MNHEY and SVGAGI. Germline trimming cut 4 bases from V and 0 bases from J; bases unmatched to any gene: 3. The CDR3: CASSSTGGSYEQYF. Here the CDR3 DNA reads TGTGCCAGCAGTTCAACGGGGGGCTCCTACGAGCAGTACTTC.

The chain combines TRBV18 with TRBJ2-7, with D possibly matching TRBD1 (6 bases). This CDR3 comprises 14 residues. Germline CDR1 reads KGHSH; CDR2 reads LQKENI. V was clipped by 4 bases and J by 5 bases, with 15 bases between them. CDR3 loop: CASSQQWGHNEQYF. The CDR3 nucleotides read TGTGCCAGCTCACAACAATGGGGACACAACGAGCAGTACTTC.

The chain has TRBV9 and TRBJ1-2, with 8 bases aligning to TRBD1. This CDR3 is 14 amino acids long. CDR1 is SGDLS and CDR2 is YYNGEE in the germline V gene. The V and J ends lost 1 base and 8 bases, in that order; junction bases with no gene match: 7. CDR3 region: CASSVNTGGGGYTF. The CDR3 DNA reads as TGTGCCAGCAGCGTAAACACAGGGGGAGGCGGCTACACCTTC. Together with reference TRBV9 and TRBJ1-2, the CDR3 gives the full variable domain: DSGVTQTPKHLITATGQRVTLRCSPRSGDLSVYWYQQSLDQGLQFLIQYYNGEERAKGNILERFSAQQFPDLHSELNLSSLELGDSALYFCASSVNTGGGGYTFGSGTRLTVV.

The V and J genes are TRBV6-5 and TRBJ1-4; 8 nucleotides align to TRBD1. The V and J ends lost 5 bases and 8 bases, in that order; junction bases with no gene match: 7. This CDR3 is 14 amino acids long. Germline CDR1 reads MNHEY; CDR2 reads SVGAGI. CDR3 sequence: CASSRDRGREKLFF. DNA of the CDR3: TGTGCCAGCAGTAGAGACAGGGGACGAGAAAAACTGTTTTTT.

This chain uses TRBV4-1 with TRBJ1-2, with D unresolved. Trimming stripped 0 bases from V and 6 bases from J, with 8 bases between. Germline loops: CDR1 MGHRA, CDR2 YSYEKL. The CDR3 extends over 13 amino acids. CDR3 sequence reads: CASSQDEGHGYTF. CDR3 bases: TGCGCCAGCAGCCAAGATGAGGGTCATGGCTACACCTTC.

The chain carries TRBV19 and TRBJ2-2, with D possibly being TRBD2 (5 bases). This CDR3 contains 14 residues. The germline gives CDR1 LNHDA, CDR2 SQIVND (reference sequence). Trimming stripped 6 bases from V and 4 bases from J, with 12 bases between. Written as DNA, the CDR3 is TGTGCCAGTAGGGAAGGTAGCGCCACCGGGGAGCTGTTTTTT. Translation gives CASREGSATGELFF. Full variable domain (rest looked up from reference TRBV19 and TRBJ2-2): DGGITQSPKYLFRKEGQNVTLSCEQNLNHDAMYWYRQDPGQGLRLIYYSQIVNDFQKGDIAEGYSVSREKKESFPLTVTSAQKNPTAFYLCASREGSATGELFFGEGSRLTVL.

This chain's CDR3 is CASSALGRPQHF. The CDR3 DNA reads TGTGCCAGCAGTGCACTCGGGAGGCCCCAGCATTTT. The V and J genes are TRBV2 and TRBJ1-5; D not resolved. This CDR3 has 12 amino acids. The germline CDR1 and CDR2 sequences are SNHLY and FYNNEI. V was clipped by 4 bases and J by 9 bases, with 10 bases between them.

The rearrangement joins TRBV9 to TRBJ1-2; D unresolved. V shed 1 base and J shed 2 bases, with 9 bases lying between them. The CDR3 covers 14 residues. Germline lookup yields CDR1 SGDLS and CDR2 YYNGEE. This chain's CDR3 is CASSVTSGNYGYTF. Written as DNA, the CDR3 is TGTGCCAGCAGCGTAACTTCGGGGAACTATGGCTACACCTTC.

The chain is built from TRBV7-3 and TRBJ2-7; 9 bases match TRBD1. Losses at the gene ends were 4 bases for V and 5 bases for J; bases not matched to a gene: 9. CDR1 and CDR2 from the germline V gene are SGHTA and FQGTGA. The CDR3 consists of 15 residues. The CDR3 DNA reads TGTGCCAGCAGCTCCCCAGGGACAGGGAAGGACGAGCAGTACTTC. It is translated as CASSSPGTGKDEQYF.

The chain joins TRBV2 to TRBJ2-1, with 7 bases lining up with TRBD2. This CDR3 contains 13 residues. The J segment lost 8 bases and the V segment lost 3 bases, leaving 4 bases of the junction unmatched. CDR1 is SNHLY and CDR2 is FYNNEI in the germline V gene. The CDR3 is CASSEETSYEQFF. The CDR3 DNA sequence: TGTGCCAGCAGTGAGGAGACTAGCTATGAGCAGTTCTTC.

V and J are TRBV6-4 and TRBJ1-6, with D hard to call. Trimming cost V 0 bases and J 11 bases, with 17 bases left between them. CDR1 is MRHNA and CDR2 is SNTAGT in the germline V gene. CDR3 size: 16 residues. CDR3 in DNA: TGTGCCAGCAGTGACTCGAGGGTGGGAGTGTTCGCACCCCTCCACTTT. Protein product: CASSDSRVGVFAPLHF.

This clone was detected only a few times. The chain is built from TRBV6-1 and TRBJ1-2; maybe TRBD1 (6 bases). This CDR3 comprises 14 residues. Germline V CDR1 and CDR2: MNHNS, SASEGT. Between the trimmed V and J ends, which lost 6 bases and 8 bases, there was a span of 19 bases. The CDR3 region is CASSSPRGFRGYTF. CDR3 nucleotides: TGTGCCAGCAGCTCACCCAGGGGTTTCAGAGGCTACACCTTC.

A single count supports this clone. This chain links TRBV5-1 with TRBJ2-7, with 7 bases that match TRBD1. The DNA matches TRBJ2-5 better at its end, which makes the J call doubtful. Germline CDR1 and CDR2: SGHRS and YFSETQ. The CDR3 extends over 13 amino acids. CDR3 sequence reads: CASSTDRVETQYF. CDR3 nucleotide sequence: TGCGCCAGCAGCACTGACAGGGTTGAGACCCAGTACTTC.

This clone was observed once. The chain joins TRBV6-5 to TRBJ2-7, with 10 bases that match TRBD2. The junction had 2 bases not matched to a gene; V was cut back by 0 bases and J by 0 bases. The germline V gene encodes CDR1 MNHEY and CDR2 SVGAGI. The CDR3 is 16 residues long. The CDR3 nucleotides read TGTGCCAGCAGTTACTCCAGCGGGGGGGGCTCCTACGAGCAGTACTTC. This gives the protein CASSYSSGGGSYEQYF.

The chain combines TRBV7-3 with TRBJ1-2, with a weak D call TRBD1 (6 bases). Germline CDR1 reads SGHTA; CDR2 reads FQGTGA. Trimming pared 0 bases from V and 6 bases from J, leaving 8 bases between. The CDR3 runs 13 residues. CDR3 nucleotide sequence: TGTGCCAGCAGCTTAACAACAGGGAATGGCTACACCTTC. It translates to CASSLTTGNGYTF.

This clone was counted a single time. The chain joins TRBV4-1 to TRBJ1-6; perhaps TRBD1 as D (5 bases). Trimming took off 1 base at V and 9 bases at J, with 10 bases between the two ends. The V gene's germline CDR1 is MGHRA and CDR2 YSYEKL. This CDR3 comprises 14 residues. Here the CDR3 DNA reads TGCGCCAGCAGCCAAGCCCAGGGAGGTTCACCCCTCCACTTT. It specifies CASSQAQGGSPLHF.

This clone occurred once. The chain has TRBV7-2 and TRBJ2-1, with D unresolved. V lost 2 bases to trimming and J lost 8 bases, with 7 bases between them. This CDR3 has 12 amino acids. Germline V CDR1 and CDR2: SGHTA, FQGNSA. The CDR3 nucleotides are TGTGCCAGCAGCTTATCCGGTTATGAGCAGTTCTTC. Translating it yields CASSLSGYEQFF. Complete variable domain (other parts from reference TRBV7-2 and TRBJ2-1): GAGVSQSPSNKVTEKGKDVELRCDPISGHTALYWYRQSLGQGLEFLIYFQGNSAPDKSGLPSDRFSAERTGGSVSTLTIQRTQQEDSAVYLCASSLSGYEQFFGPGTRLTVL.

For this clone: Other DNA sequences in this specimen translate into the identical CDR3. The rearrangement joins TRBV7-2 to TRBJ2-1; 11 bases line up with TRBD2. V gave up 5 bases and J gave up 4 bases; unmatched junction bases: 4. This CDR3 contains 15 residues. CDR1 and CDR2 (germline): SGHTA, FQGNSA. The CDR3 loop reads CASSLSGGAYNEQFF. For the CDR3, the DNA is TGTGCCAGCAGCCTTAGCGGGGGGGCGTACAATGAGCAGTTCTTC.

The chain carries TRBV7-2 and TRBJ1-2; maybe TRBD1 (6 bases). Trimming left V 4 bases short and J 4 bases short, with 13 bases between. CDR1 is SGHTA, CDR2 FQGNSA, per germline. The CDR3 has 14 residues. The CDR3 DNA reads as TGTGCCAGCAGCTCAAGAGACAGGATCTATGGCTACACCTTC. Amino acids: CASSSRDRIYGYTF.

The rearrangement joins TRBV5-1 to TRBJ1-2, with TRBD1 identical over 7 bases. Germline V gene data show CDR1 as SGHRS and CDR2 as YFSETQ. Germline trimming cut 3 bases from V and 6 bases from J; bases unmatched to any gene: 8. The CDR3 loop spans 14 amino acids. The CDR3 is CASSSGTVADGYTF. The DNA of the CDR3 is TGCGCCAGCAGCTCCGGGACAGTAGCTGATGGCTACACCTTC. The full variable domain, rest sourced from reference TRBV5-1 and TRBJ1-2, is KAGVTQTPRYLIKTRGQQVTLSCSPISGHRSVSWYQQTPGQGLQFLFEYFSETQRNKGNFPGRFSGRQFSNSRSEMNVSTLELGDSALYLCASSSGTVADGYTFGSGTRLTVV.

This clone was recorded a few times. The gene calls are TRBV7-9 and TRBJ2-1; 9 bases are a match to TRBD1. V lost 3 bases and J lost 4; bases outside the gene matches: 4. The CDR3 extends over 15 amino acids. CDR1 is SEHNR, CDR2 FQNEAQ, per germline (reference sequence). This chain's CDR3 is CASSLGQGAYNEQFF. Here the CDR3 DNA reads TGTGCCAGCAGCTTGGGACAGGGAGCTTACAATGAGCAGTTCTTC.

The chain uses TRBV6-1 and TRBJ2-5, with TRBD1 as a possible D gene (6 bases). The tail of the sequence fits TRBJ2-7 better, so the J call may be wrong. Germline lookup yields CDR1 MNHNS and CDR2 SASEGT. There are 13 residues in the CDR3. DNA for the CDR3: TGTGCCAGCAGTGGCCAGGGGAGAAACGAGCAGTACTTC. Translation gives CASSGQGRNEQYF.

This clone was seen just once. The genes are TRBV5-1 and TRBJ2-1; D is uncertain. Deletions cut 0 bases from V and 7 bases from J, with 14 bases between. The CDR3 runs 15 residues. From germline, CDR1 is SGHRS and CDR2 YFSETQ. CDR3 loop: CASSLVAVAGNEQFF. The DNA for the CDR3 is TGCGCCAGCAGCTTGGTGGCAGTAGCTGGTAATGAGCAGTTCTTC.

The CDR3 loop is CASSGGERAYEQYF. Written as DNA, the CDR3 is TGTGCCAGCAGTGGGGGGGAAAGGGCCTACGAGCAGTACTTC. V gene TRBV25-1 combines with J gene TRBJ2-7; a weak D match, TRBD2 (6 bases). The CDR3 is made up of 14 amino acids. The germline CDR1 and CDR2 sequences are MGHDK and SYGVNS. V lost 4 bases to trimming and J lost 2 bases, with 12 bases between them.

The chain joins TRBV5-1 to TRBJ1-1, with 12 bases that match TRBD1. The junction had 8 bases not matched to a gene; V was cut back by 3 bases and J by 5 bases. The CDR3 has 16 residues. Germline loops: CDR1 SGHRS, CDR2 YFSETQ. The DNA of the CDR3 is TGCGCCAGCAGCTCGACCGGGACAGGGGGCATTACTGAAGCTTTCTTT. Translation gives CASSSTGTGGITEAFF.

This chain links TRBV2 with TRBJ1-1; D is perhaps TRBD1 (6 bases). The CDR3 is made up of 15 amino acids. The V gene lost 7 bases and the J gene lost 1 base, with 16 bases spanning the gap. CDR1 SNHLY and CDR2 FYNNEI come from the germline V gene. The CDR3 DNA reads as TGTGCCAGCAACGGATTCGGGACACCGAACACTGAAGCTTTCTTT. This gives the protein CASNGFGTPNTEAFF.

This chain links TRBV30 with TRBJ2-3; TRBD2 is a possible D gene (6 bases). Looked up from germline, CDR1 is GTSNPN and CDR2 is SVGIG (reference sequence). The CDR3 sequence is 14 residues long. The V end was cut by 1 base, the J end by 1 base, with 9 bases between. The CDR3 bases are TGTGCCTGGAGTGGGAGGGCCCGCACAGATACGCAGTATTTT. Translating gives CAWSGRARTDTQYF.